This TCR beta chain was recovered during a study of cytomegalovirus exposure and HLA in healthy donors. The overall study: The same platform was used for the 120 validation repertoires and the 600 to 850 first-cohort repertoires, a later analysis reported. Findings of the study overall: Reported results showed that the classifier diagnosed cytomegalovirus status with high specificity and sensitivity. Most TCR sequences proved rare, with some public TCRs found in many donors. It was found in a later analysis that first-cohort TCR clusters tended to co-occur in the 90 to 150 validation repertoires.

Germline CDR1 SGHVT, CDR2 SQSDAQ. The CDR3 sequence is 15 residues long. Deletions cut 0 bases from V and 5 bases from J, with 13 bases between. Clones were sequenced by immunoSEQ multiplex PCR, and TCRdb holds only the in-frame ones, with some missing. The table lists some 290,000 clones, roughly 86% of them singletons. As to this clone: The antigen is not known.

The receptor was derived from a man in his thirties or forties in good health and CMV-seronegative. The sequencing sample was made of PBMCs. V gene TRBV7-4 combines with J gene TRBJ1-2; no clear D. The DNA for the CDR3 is TGTGCCAGCAGCTTAGCGCTAGGCAGATATTATGGCTACACCTTC. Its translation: CASSLALGRYYGYTF.